These 29 T cell receptor beta chains were sequenced from one sample in a study of Ad26.COV2.S vaccination and SARS-CoV-2 variants. Measured with immunoSEQ multiplex PCR; TCRdb has only the in-frame clones, and not every one. The sample has roughly 700,000 clones; 89% are singletons. The treatment: 19 received Ad26.COV2.S at low or high dose, single or two shots; roughly five received placebo; per-sample allocation not given. Sampling took place 63 days after the first vaccine or placebo injection. The specimen was peripheral blood, collected in a trial of Ad26.COV2.S vaccine versus placebo. The receptors come from a person aged 18-65 years who received the Ad26.COV2.S COVID-19 vaccine or a placebo.

The rearrangement uses TRBV5-6 and TRBJ2-7; 13 bases fit TRBD2. Germline V gives CDR1 SGHDT, CDR2 YYEEEE. The V segment lost 5 bases and the J segment 1 base; nucleotides outside the gene matches: 6. The CDR3 extends over 16 amino acids. The CDR3 loop reads CASSPGLAGVSYEQYF. The CDR3, as DNA: TGTGCCAGCAGTCCCGGACTAGCGGGAGTGTCCTACGAGCAGTACTTC.

The rearrangement links TRBV6-4 to TRBJ2-2; 9 bases line up with TRBD1. Germline CDR1 is MRHNA and CDR2 is SNTAGT. The CDR3 spans 14 residues. V dropped 6 bases and J dropped 5; count of bases not matched to a gene: 4. The CDR3 region has the DNA TGTGCCAGCAGCCTGACAGGGGGGACCGGGGAGCTGTTTTTT. The encoded protein is CASSLTGGTGELFF.

This chain uses TRBV10-2 with TRBJ2-3; 9 bases agree with TRBD1. Trimming at V came to 0 bases and at J to 2 bases, leaving 9 bases not matched to a gene. The CDR3 has 18 residues. Germline CDR1 is WSHSY and CDR2 is SAAADI. For the CDR3, the DNA is TGCGCCAGCAGTGAGTCGTTCGATACAGGGGGCTTCACAGATACGCAGTATTTT. Its protein is CASSESFDTGGFTDTQYF.

The chain has TRBV6-2 or TRBV6-3 and TRBJ1-4; TRBD1 might be the D (5 bases). Deletions cut 5 bases from V and 0 bases from J, with 7 bases between. The length of the CDR3 is 14 residues. From germline, CDR1 is MNHEY and CDR2 SVGEGT. DNA of the CDR3: TGTGCCAGCAGTAGACAGTCAACTAATGAAAAACTGTTTTTT. It translates to CASSRQSTNEKLFF.

The chain joins TRBV12-3 or TRBV12-4 to TRBJ1-2; D uncertain. This CDR3 is 12 amino acids long. V was trimmed by 3 bases and J by 7 bases, leaving 9 bases between them. The CDR3 nucleotides are TGTGCCAGCAGTTTGGGAGGGTCTGGCTACACCTTC. Translation gives CASSLGGSGYTF.

The chain joins TRBV6-5 to TRBJ2-2; D is ambiguous. V lost 10 bases to trimming and J lost 5 bases, with 14 bases between them. CDR1 is MNHEY and CDR2 is SVGAGI in the germline V gene. CDR3 length equals 13 residues. CDR3 DNA: TGTGCCATTTTGACCGGAAAAACCGGGGAGCTGTTTTTT. Its protein product is CAILTGKTGELFF.

The rearrangement uses TRBV27 and TRBJ1-6, with D possibly being TRBD1 (5 bases). V was trimmed by 3 bases and J by 11 bases, leaving 11 bases between them. Germline V gives CDR1 MNHEY, CDR2 SMNVEV (reference sequence). The CDR3 runs 13 residues. The chain's CDR3 is CASSFRGTPPLHF. The DNA for the CDR3 is TGTGCCAGCAGTTTTAGAGGGACCCCACCCCTCCACTTT.

V is TRBV5-3 and J is TRBJ1-5, with D uncertain. TRBV5-3 is an ORF, with its function uncertain. V was pared by 4 bases and J by 0 bases, with 8 bases between. The CDR3 is 14 residues long. The CDR3 spells CARSPENSNQPQHF. The CDR3 nucleotides are TGTGCCAGAAGCCCGGAGAATAGCAATCAGCCCCAGCATTTT.

The genes are TRBV4-2 and TRBJ1-6; TRBD1 matches at 8 bases. This CDR3 spans 15 amino acids. Germline V gene sequence: CDR1 LGHNA, CDR2 YNFKEQ. Trimming took 0 bases from V and 6 from J; bases not matched to a gene: 1. CDR3 loop: CASSQEGQGNSPLHF. DNA of the CDR3: TGTGCCAGCAGCCAAGAAGGACAGGGTAATTCACCCCTCCACTTT.

The chain recombines TRBV5-6 with TRBJ1-2, with D maybe TRBD1 (5 bases). Deletions cut 6 bases from V and 4 bases from J, with 13 bases between. The CDR3 contains 13 residues. The germline gives CDR1 SGHDT, CDR2 YYEEEE. As DNA, the CDR3 is TGTGCCAGCAAACTACAGGACCTCTATGGCTACACCTTC. Protein: CASKLQDLYGYTF.

The rearrangement uses TRBV7-2 and TRBJ1-1; D not resolved. This CDR3 comprises 14 residues. Germline assignment: CDR1 SGHTA and CDR2 FQGNSA. The V and J ends lost 3 bases and 1 base respectively, with 9 bases between them. CDR3 coding DNA: TGTGCCAGCAGCTTGCAGGATTCGAACACTGAAGCTTTCTTT. Amino acids: CASSLQDSNTEAFF.

The J gene is TRBJ1-1, the V gene TRBV5-1; TRBD1 might be the D (6 bases). Germline CDR1 reads SGHRS; CDR2 reads YFSETQ. V shed 4 bases and J shed 7 bases, with 17 bases lying between them. The CDR3 is 14 amino acids. The CDR3 region has the DNA TGCGCCAGCAGCAGGGGACACACGAACGGTGAAGCTTTCTTT. Amino acids: CASSRGHTNGEAFF. Supplemented by reference TRBV5-1 and TRBJ1-1, the full variable domain reads KAGVTQTPRYLIKTRGQQVTLSCSPISGHRSVSWYQQTPGQGLQFLFEYFSETQRNKGNFPGRFSGRQFSNSRSEMNVSTLELGDSALYLCASSRGHTNGEAFFGQGTRLTVV.

This chain uses TRBV19 with TRBJ2-6; maybe TRBD1 (5 bases). CDR3 length equals 14 residues. V lost 7 bases to trimming and J lost 2 bases, with 9 bases between them. Germline V lookup: CDR1 LNHDA, CDR2 SQIVND (reference sequence). CDR3 nucleotides: TGTGCCAGTAAGACAGTAACTGGGGCCAACGTCCTGACTTTC. This codes for CASKTVTGANVLTF.

This clone was detected a few times. CDR3 residues: CASSWRKNTEAFF. The CDR3 nucleotides are TGTGCCAGCAGTTGGCGTAAGAACACTGAAGCTTTCTTT. The chain joins TRBV6-5 to TRBJ1-1; D is undetermined. The V and J ends lost 4 bases and 1 base respectively, with 7 bases between them. Per the germline V gene, CDR1 is MNHEY and CDR2 is SVGAGI. The CDR3 has 13 amino acids.

Worth noting for this clone: The same CDR3 also results from other DNA sequences found in this sample. The gene calls are TRBV18 and TRBJ2-5, with D maybe TRBD2 (6 bases). CDR3 length: 14 amino acids. The germline V gene encodes CDR1 KGHSH and CDR2 LQKENI. Trimming left V 3 bases short and J 2 bases short, with 10 bases between. This CDR3 reads CASSPRGGQETQYF. DNA of the CDR3: TGTGCCAGCTCACCGCGGGGAGGACAAGAGACCCAGTACTTC.

The chain joins TRBV7-2 to TRBJ2-5; maybe TRBD1 (7 bases). V was clipped by 2 bases and J by 5 bases, with 12 bases between them. Germline V gives CDR1 SGHTA, CDR2 FQGNSA. This CDR3 region has 14 residues. CDR3 residues: CASSLWAGGETQYF. The CDR3 region has the DNA TGTGCCAGCAGCTTATGGGCAGGGGGGGAGACCCAGTACTTC.

The chain employs TRBV12-5 and TRBJ2-7, with D unclear. Germline CDR1 is LGHNT and CDR2 is FRNRAP. The CDR3 length is 13 residues. The V end was cut by 5 bases, the J end by 5 bases, with 13 bases between. CDR3 sequence: CASGLGHTDEQYF. The CDR3 nucleotides are TGTGCTAGTGGTCTCGGTCATACAGACGAGCAGTACTTC.

This clone was seen just once. The genes are TRBV11-2 and TRBJ1-1, with TRBD1 as a possible D gene (6 bases). This CDR3 comprises 14 residues. Between the trimmed V and J ends, which lost 4 bases and 7 bases, there was a span of 16 bases. Per germline, CDR1 SGHAT and CDR2 FQNNGV. CDR3 region: CASSSWGLGDEAFF. CDR3 bases: TGTGCCAGCAGCTCGTGGGGGCTAGGGGATGAAGCTTTCTTT.

The V gene is TRBV12-3 or TRBV12-4, the J gene TRBJ2-1; 12 positions agree with TRBD2. The CDR3 runs 11 residues. The CDR3 nucleotides read TGTTCGACTAGCGGGGGCAATGAGCAGTTCTTC. Its protein product is CSTSGGNEQFF.

The gene calls are TRBV6-5 and TRBJ2-2; D might be TRBD2 (6 bases). The CDR3 sequence is 15 residues long. The V end lost 0 bases, the J end lost 4 bases, and 9 bases lay between the germline ends. Germline values: CDR1 MNHEY, CDR2 SVGAGI. Here the CDR3 reads CASSYSEGGTGELFF. The CDR3 region has the DNA TGTGCCAGCAGTTACTCGGAGGGAGGCACCGGGGAGCTGTTTTTT.

The chain links TRBV3-1 (or the pseudogene TRBV3-2) to TRBJ1-2, with TRBD1 identical over 8 bases. Germline CDR1 and CDR2: LGHDT and YNNKEL (reference sequence). The CDR3 spans 16 residues. V dropped 3 bases and J dropped 4; count of bases not matched to a gene: 10. The CDR3 spells CASSHSPGGESYGYTF. The CDR3 DNA sequence: TGTGCCAGCAGCCATTCGCCAGGGGGCGAAAGCTATGGCTACACCTTC.

The chain recombines TRBV19 with TRBJ2-2; maybe TRBD1 (6 bases). Germline values: CDR1 LNHDA, CDR2 SQIVND (reference sequence). V lost 4 bases and J lost 1, with 10 bases in between. The CDR3 totals 15 residues. The CDR3 sequence is CASSTGARNTGELFF. CDR3 in DNA: TGTGCCAGTAGTACAGGGGCGAGGAACACCGGGGAGCTGTTTTTT.

This chain links TRBV5-4 with TRBJ2-3, with TRBD1 identical over 10 bases. Per the germline V gene, CDR1 is SGHNT and CDR2 is YYREEE (reference sequence). V lost 4 bases, J lost 4 bases, and 6 bases stayed unmatched. The CDR3 is 15 residues long. DNA for the CDR3: TGTGCCAGCAGCCGTGGGACAGGGGTTCCAGATACGCAGTATTTT. Amino acid sequence: CASSRGTGVPDTQYF.

The chain employs TRBV10-1 and TRBJ2-4, with 11 bases aligning to TRBD1. This CDR3 comprises 20 residues. Per germline, CDR1 WNHNN and CDR2 SYGVQD (reference sequence). The V and J ends lost 3 bases and 0 bases, in that order; junction bases with no gene match: 13. CDR3 sequence: CASSEAGQGANSPAKNIQYF. The CDR3 DNA sequence: TGCGCCAGCAGTGAAGCCGGACAGGGGGCGAACTCCCCAGCCAAAAACATTCAGTACTTC.

The chain links TRBV6-5 to TRBJ1-1; possibly TRBD1 for D (5 bases). This CDR3 has 15 residues. V shed 0 bases and J shed 6 bases, with 14 bases lying between them. CDR1 MNHEY and CDR2 SVGAGI come from the germline V gene. The CDR3 coding sequence is TGTGCCAGCAGTTACTCGAACTCTAGGGGCCCTGAAGCTTTCTTT. Translated, it gives CASSYSNSRGPEAFF.

This sequence joins TRBV18 and TRBJ1-6, with a possible D match to TRBD1 (6 bases). Deletions cut 8 bases from V and 8 bases from J, with 13 bases between. This CDR3 contains 13 residues. Germline V gene lookup returns CDR1 KGHSH and CDR2 LQKENI. CDR3 nucleotide sequence: TGTGCCAGCACACAGGGCCAGGATTCACCCCTCCACTTT. It is translated as CASTQGQDSPLHF.

This chain uses TRBV9 with TRBJ2-7; D gene unclear. Per germline, CDR1 SGDLS and CDR2 YYNGEE. CDR3 length: 15 amino acids. Trimming took off 0 bases at V and 0 bases at J, with 10 bases between the two ends. CDR3 in DNA: TGTGCCAGCAGCGTAGAGCCCGGGCTCTCCTACGAGCAGTACTTC. Translating gives CASSVEPGLSYEQYF.

V is TRBV6-2 or TRBV6-3 and J is TRBJ2-1; D tentatively fits TRBD1 or TRBD2 (5 bases each). V lost 3 bases to trimming and J lost 8 bases, with 17 bases between them. The CDR3 has 15 amino acids. Germline V gives CDR1 MNHEY, CDR2 SVGEGT. The CDR3 loop reads CASSYRDVRFYEQFF. CDR3 DNA: TGTGCCAGCAGTTATCGGGACGTCAGGTTTTATGAGCAGTTCTTC.

This chain links TRBV5-4 with TRBJ2-2, with 9 bases aligning to TRBD1. With 0 bases clipped from V and 6 bases from J, the junction kept 0 bases outside the gene matches. The CDR3 consists of 14 residues. The germline V gene encodes CDR1 SGHNT and CDR2 YYREEE (reference sequence). The CDR3 protein is CASSLDRGPGELFF. As DNA, the CDR3 is TGTGCCAGCAGCTTGGACAGGGGGCCCGGGGAGCTGTTTTTT.